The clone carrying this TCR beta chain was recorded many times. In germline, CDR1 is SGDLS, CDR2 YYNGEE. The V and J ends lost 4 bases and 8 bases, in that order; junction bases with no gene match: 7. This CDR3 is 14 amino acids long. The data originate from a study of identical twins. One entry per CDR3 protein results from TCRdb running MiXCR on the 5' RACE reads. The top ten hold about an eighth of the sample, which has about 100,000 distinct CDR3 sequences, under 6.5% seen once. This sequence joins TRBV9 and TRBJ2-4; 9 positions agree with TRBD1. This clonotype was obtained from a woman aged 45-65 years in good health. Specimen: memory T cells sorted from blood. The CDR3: CASSPRQGVDIQYF. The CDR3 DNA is TGTGCCAGCAGCCCCCGACAGGGGGTAGACATTCAGTACTTC.